The next 25 T cell receptor beta chains were all read from a single sample in a study of blood T cell repertoires in COVID-19. Sequencing was performed with immunoSEQ multiplex PCR; in TCRdb, only in-frame clones are kept and a portion is missing. The table records more than 110,000 clones, 86% of them present only once. The material sequenced was PBMCs or T cells enriched from blood (not recorded which). These receptor sequences come from a man aged 45-60 years who had recovered from COVID-19.

The chain couples TRBV6-5 to TRBJ1-2; D perhaps matches TRBD1 (5 bases). This CDR3 comprises 14 residues. Per germline, CDR1 MNHEY and CDR2 SVGAGI. Trimming cost V 7 bases and J 8 bases, with 20 bases left between them. CDR3 residues: CASTPRRVSGGYTF. For the CDR3, the DNA is TGTGCCAGCACCCCCCGCAGGGTTTCAGGCGGCTACACCTTC.

The chain carries TRBV9 and TRBJ1-2, with D perhaps matching TRBD1 (6 bases). The ends were cut back, 0 bases at V and 4 bases at J, with 10 bases in the middle. Germline-derived CDR1 and CDR2 are SGDLS and YYNGEE. The CDR3 length is 14 residues. DNA for the CDR3: TGTGCCAGCAGCGTAGATGGGACACCCTATGGCTACACCTTC. It yields the protein CASSVDGTPYGYTF.

V and J are TRBV7-2 and TRBJ2-4; 8 bases are shared with TRBD2. V lost 4 bases, J lost 5 bases, and 4 bases stayed unmatched. This CDR3 region has 14 residues. Per germline, CDR1 SGHTA and CDR2 FQGNSA. CDR3 sequence reads: CASSYREGQNIQYF. The CDR3 coding sequence is TGTGCCAGCAGCTACCGGGAGGGCCAAAACATTCAGTACTTC.

CDR3 amino acids: CASSIGEVMNTEAFF. The DNA of the CDR3 is TGTGCCAGTAGTATCGGGGAGGTAATGAACACTGAAGCTTTCTTT. The chain carries TRBV19 and TRBJ1-1, with D hard to call. Trimming stripped 3 bases from V and 0 bases from J, with 11 bases between. The CDR3 sequence is 15 residues long. Germline V gives CDR1 LNHDA, CDR2 SQIVND (reference sequence).

The chain employs TRBV7-2 and TRBJ1-4; the D gene is possibly TRBD1 (6 bases). This CDR3 region has 16 residues. Germline loops: CDR1 SGHTA, CDR2 FQGNSA. V dropped 5 bases and J dropped 7 bases, with 20 bases sitting between them. The CDR3 protein is CASSPQSGGLSEKLFF. CDR3 DNA sequence: TGTGCCAGCAGCCCCCAGAGCGGGGGGCTGAGTGAAAAACTGTTTTTT.

The chain uses TRBV7-2 and TRBJ2-1; 9 positions agree with TRBD2. After removal of 2 bases from V and 9 bases from J, the junction contained 5 bases not matched to a gene. This CDR3 has 14 residues. CDR1 is SGHTA and CDR2 is FQGNSA in the germline V gene. CDR3 region: CASSLKAGGGEQFF. Written as DNA, the CDR3 is TGTGCCAGCAGCTTAAAGGCGGGAGGGGGTGAGCAGTTCTTC.

This chain uses TRBV24-1 with TRBJ1-2; TRBD1 aligns across 7 bases. CDR1 and CDR2 from the germline V gene are KGHDR and SFDVKD. CDR3 length: 15 amino acids. V shed 3 bases, J shed 4 bases, and the junction held 7 bases outside the gene matches. CDR3 DNA sequence: TGTGCCACCAGTGATGTCACGACAGGGATCTATGGCTACACCTTC. Encoded protein: CATSDVTTGIYGYTF.

The chain couples TRBV19 to TRBJ1-4; no reliable D call. Germline CDR1 and CDR2: LNHDA and SQIVND (reference sequence). The CDR3 runs to 13 residues. The ends were cut back, 6 bases at V and 4 bases at J, with 9 bases in the middle. CDR3 sequence (DNA): TGTGCCAGTAGCAGGCGAATTAATGAAAAACTGTTTTTT. Translated: CASSRRINEKLFF. Drawing the rest from reference TRBV19 and TRBJ1-4, the complete variable domain is DGGITQSPKYLFRKEGQNVTLSCEQNLNHDAMYWYRQDPGQGLRLIYYSQIVNDFQKGDIAEGYSVSREKKESFPLTVTSAQKNPTAFYLCASSRRINEKLFFGSGTQLSVL.

The chain joins TRBV18 to TRBJ2-1; possible D gene TRBD2, 6 bases. Trimming removed 1 base at V and 3 bases at J, with 13 bases between. The CDR3 sequence is 16 residues long. In germline, CDR1 is KGHSH, CDR2 LQKENI. CDR3 nucleotide sequence: TGTGCCAGCTCACCACGGCTAGCGCAGATCTACAATGAGCAGTTCTTC. It encodes CASSPRLAQIYNEQFF.

The rearrangement links TRBV2 to TRBJ2-3; the match to TRBD1 covers 10 bases. This CDR3 is built from 15 residues. V lost 6 bases and J lost 1; bases outside the gene matches: 4. Germline CDR1 is SNHLY and CDR2 is FYNNEI. CDR3 DNA sequence: TGTGCCAGCAGGGGACAGGGGATTCGCACAGATACGCAGTATTTT. Its translation: CASRGQGIRTDTQYF.

The chain combines TRBV19 with TRBJ1-2, with a weak D call TRBD1 (6 bases). Trimming removed 7 bases at V and 4 bases at J, with 19 bases between. Per germline, CDR1 LNHDA and CDR2 SQIVND (reference sequence). The length of the CDR3 is 15 residues. CDR3: CASTTITGSTYGYTF. The CDR3, as DNA: TGTGCCAGTACGACCATCACAGGGAGCACCTATGGCTACACCTTC.

J is TRBJ2-1 and V is TRBV5-1; 8 bases align to TRBD2. The ends lost 2 bases at V and 2 bases at J; junction bases unmatched: 3. The CDR3 contains 15 residues. Germline assignment: CDR1 SGHRS and CDR2 YFSETQ. The DNA of the CDR3 is TGCGCCAGCAGCTTAAGCGGGGGTCCCTACAATGAGCAGTTCTTC. Translated, it gives CASSLSGGPYNEQFF.

The V and J genes are TRBV9 and TRBJ2-1; D is unresolved. Trimming removed 3 bases from V and 9 bases from J, with 7 bases in between. CDR1 SGDLS and CDR2 YYNGEE come from the germline V gene. The CDR3 is 11 residues long. In nucleotides, the CDR3 is TGTGCCAGCAGCGCCCATAGTGAGCAGTTCTTC. Translating gives CASSAHSEQFF.

The rearrangement uses TRBV2 and TRBJ2-7; D might be TRBD2 (5 bases). V lost 3 bases, J lost 0 bases, and 15 bases lay in between. The CDR3 has 16 residues. CDR1 and CDR2 from the germline V gene are SNHLY and FYNNEI. As DNA, the CDR3 is TGTGCCAGCAGTGATATCCCAAGCGGAGACTCCTACGAGCAGTACTTC. It translates to CASSDIPSGDSYEQYF.

J is TRBJ1-4 and V is TRBV9; 10 bases align to TRBD1. The CDR3 consists of 15 residues. The germline V gene has CDR1 SGDLS and CDR2 YYNGEE. V trimming: 3 bases; J trimming: 7 bases; junction bases outside the gene matches: 6. This chain's CDR3 is CASSAPGTGVEKLFF. Here the CDR3 DNA reads TGTGCCAGCAGCGCCCCCGGGACAGGGGTTGAAAAACTGTTTTTT.

This chain connects TRBV5-1 to TRBJ1-5; 7 bases match TRBD1. V shed 1 base, J shed 5 bases, and the junction held 3 bases outside the gene matches. CDR3 length equals 14 residues. Germline lookup yields CDR1 SGHRS and CDR2 YFSETQ. DNA of the CDR3: TGCGCCAGCAGCTTGCTAGGGGGCGATCAGCCCCAGCATTTT. Protein product: CASSLLGGDQPQHF. Full variable domain (outside the CDR3, taken from reference TRBV5-1 and TRBJ1-5): KAGVTQTPRYLIKTRGQQVTLSCSPISGHRSVSWYQQTPGQGLQFLFEYFSETQRNKGNFPGRFSGRQFSNSRSEMNVSTLELGDSALYLCASSLLGGDQPQHFGDGTRLSIL.

The J gene is TRBJ2-3, the V gene TRBV19; D remains unclear. CDR3 length: 14 residues. Germline lookup yields CDR1 LNHDA and CDR2 SQIVND (reference sequence). Trimming cost V 3 bases and J 1 base, with 8 bases left between them. The chain's CDR3 is CASSMVRGTDTQYF. The CDR3 DNA is TGTGCCAGTAGTATGGTTCGGGGCACAGATACGCAGTATTTT.

The rearrangement links TRBV9 to TRBJ1-6; 10 bases fit TRBD1. V was clipped by 2 bases and J by 9 bases; unmatched bases: 8. CDR1 is SGDLS and CDR2 is YYNGEE in the germline V gene. The CDR3 is made up of 16 amino acids. The CDR3 DNA reads TGTGCCAGCAGCGTCACCCCTGACAGGGGGCTTTCACCCCTCCACTTT. This encodes CASSVTPDRGLSPLHF.

This clone has only one observation. V is TRBV25-1 and J is TRBJ2-1; D remains unclear. The ends were cut back, 4 bases at V and 4 bases at J, with 8 bases in the middle. This CDR3 spans 13 amino acids. Germline lookup yields CDR1 MGHDK and CDR2 SYGVNS. This CDR3 is CASSVLTYNEQFF. DNA for the CDR3: TGTGCCAGCAGTGTCCTAACTTACAATGAGCAGTTCTTC. The full variable domain, rest sourced from reference TRBV25-1 and TRBJ2-1, is EADIYQTPRYLVIGTGKKITLECSQTMGHDKMYWYQQDPGMELHLIHYSYGVNSTEKGDLSSESTVSRIRTEHFPLTLESARPSHTSQYLCASSVLTYNEQFFGPGTRLTVL.

This chain links TRBV5-4 with TRBJ2-3; D perhaps matches TRBD1 (6 bases). V was clipped by 1 base and J by 2 bases, with 8 bases between them. The V gene's germline CDR1 is SGHNT and CDR2 YYREEE (reference sequence). The CDR3 runs to 14 residues. In DNA, the CDR3 is TGTGCCAGCAGCTTGACAGGGTCCACAGATACGCAGTATTTT. Protein product: CASSLTGSTDTQYF.

The chain combines TRBV9 with TRBJ1-1; possibly TRBD1 for D (6 bases). The CDR3 spans 17 residues. V was trimmed by 3 bases and J by 1 base, leaving 19 bases between them. Germline lookup yields CDR1 SGDLS and CDR2 YYNGEE. As DNA, the CDR3 is TGTGCCAGCAGCGATGTACAGGGTGGGCCAGCGAACACTGAAGCTTTCTTT. This codes for CASSDVQGGPANTEAFF.

The rearrangement joins TRBV28 to TRBJ2-7; 8 bases align to TRBD2. V was clipped by 7 bases and J by 3 bases; unmatched bases: 8. The CDR3 totals 14 residues. Germline CDR1 is MDHEN and CDR2 is SYDVKM. This CDR3 is CASTPRGGFYEQYF. In DNA form, the CDR3 reads TGTGCCAGCACTCCCCGGGGGGGCTTCTACGAGCAGTACTTC.

The rearrangement joins TRBV7-3 to TRBJ2-3; 12 nucleotides line up with TRBD2. This CDR3 is built from 16 residues. Germline lookup yields CDR1 SGHTA and CDR2 FQGTGA. The V and J ends lost 4 bases and 1 base, in that order; junction bases with no gene match: 3. This CDR3 is CASSSGLAGRTDTQYF. The DNA of the CDR3 is TGTGCCAGCAGCTCGGGACTAGCGGGTCGCACAGATACGCAGTATTTT.

The CDR3 DNA reads TGCGCCAGCAGCCAAGTAAGGCCAGGGGCCAAAAACATTCAGTACTTC. This sequence encodes CASSQVRPGAKNIQYF. This rearrangement joins TRBV4-1 to TRBJ2-4; TRBD1 is a possible D gene (5 bases). Between the trimmed V and J ends, which lost 1 base and 1 base, there was a span of 11 bases. Germline V gene data show CDR1 as MGHRA and CDR2 as YSYEKL. CDR3 length: 16 residues.

The CDR3: CASSRGQYREQYF. CDR3 coding DNA: TGCGCCAGCAGCCGGGGACAGTATCGCGAGCAGTACTTC. J is TRBJ2-7 and V is TRBV5-1; 7 nucleotides match TRBD1. This CDR3 has 13 residues. V gave up 4 bases and J gave up 6 bases; unmatched junction bases: 7. The V gene's germline CDR1 is SGHRS and CDR2 YFSETQ. The entire variable domain, with the rest obtained from reference TRBV5-1 and TRBJ2-7, is as follows: KAGVTQTPRYLIKTRGQQVTLSCSPISGHRSVSWYQQTPGQGLQFLFEYFSETQRNKGNFPGRFSGRQFSNSRSEMNVSTLELGDSALYLCASSRGQYREQYFGPGTRLTVT.